This T cell receptor beta chain was recovered during a study of T cell responses to AZD1222 COVID-19 vaccine. Findings and limits, study-wide: Targeting of unmutated variant regions was reportedly seen in nearly half of spike-specific TCRs. Regions 160-218 and 743-854 held dominance among vaccine-associated CD4 TCRs, which spanned spike. Clonal diversity was possibly underestimated; the donors were predominantly white British and more often female.

Trimming left V 2 bases short and J 4 bases short, with 13 bases between. This CDR3 is 15 amino acids long. CDR1 and CDR2 from the germline V gene are LNHDA and SQIVND (reference sequence). As for this clone: The antigen remains unidentified.

Repertoires were generated with immunoSEQ multiplex PCR, while TCRdb's copy carries only in-frame clones and drops some. Altogether 85,000 to 120,000 clones are present, approximately 87% being singletons, with the ten largest covering roughly 5.1%. The source material was peripheral blood, sampled on day 0 of AZD1222 vaccination. The clonotype originates from an adult in good health. J is TRBJ2-3 and V is TRBV19; the D gene is possibly TRBD2 (5 bases). The CDR3: CASSITQGGPDTQYF. In DNA, the CDR3 is TGTGCCAGTAGTATAACTCAAGGAGGCCCAGATACGCAGTATTTT.